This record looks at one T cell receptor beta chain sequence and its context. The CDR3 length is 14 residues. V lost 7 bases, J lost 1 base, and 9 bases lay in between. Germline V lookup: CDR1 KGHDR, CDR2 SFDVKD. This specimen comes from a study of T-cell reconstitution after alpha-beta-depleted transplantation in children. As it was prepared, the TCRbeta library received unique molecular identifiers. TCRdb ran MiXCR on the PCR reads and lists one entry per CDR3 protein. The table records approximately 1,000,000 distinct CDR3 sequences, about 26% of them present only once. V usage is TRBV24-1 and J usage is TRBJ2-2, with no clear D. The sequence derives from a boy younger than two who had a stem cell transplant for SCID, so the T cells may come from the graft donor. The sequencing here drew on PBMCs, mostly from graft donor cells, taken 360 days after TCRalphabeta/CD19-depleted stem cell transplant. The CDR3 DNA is TGTGCCACCAGCCTACCTGTGAACACCGGGGAGCTGTTTTTT. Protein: CATSLPVNTGELFF.